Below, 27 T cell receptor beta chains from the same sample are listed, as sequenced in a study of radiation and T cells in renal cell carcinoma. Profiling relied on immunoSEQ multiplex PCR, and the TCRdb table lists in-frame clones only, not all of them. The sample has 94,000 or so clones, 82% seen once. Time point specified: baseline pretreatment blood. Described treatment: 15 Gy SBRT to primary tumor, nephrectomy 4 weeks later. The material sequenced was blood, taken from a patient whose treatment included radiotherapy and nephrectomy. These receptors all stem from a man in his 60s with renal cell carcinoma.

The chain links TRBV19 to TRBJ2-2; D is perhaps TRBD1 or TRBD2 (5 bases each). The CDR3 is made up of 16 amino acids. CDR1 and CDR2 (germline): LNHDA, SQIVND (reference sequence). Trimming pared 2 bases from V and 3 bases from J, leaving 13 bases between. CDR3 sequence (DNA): TGTGCCAGTAGTATAAAGTGGGACCGTTACACCGGGGAGCTGTTTTTT. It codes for CASSIKWDRYTGELFF.

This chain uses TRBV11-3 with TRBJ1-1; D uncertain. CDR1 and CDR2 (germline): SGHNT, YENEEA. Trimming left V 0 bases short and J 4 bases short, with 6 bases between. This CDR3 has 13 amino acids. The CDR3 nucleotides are TGTGCCAGCAGCTTAGAAGCGGGCACTGAAGCTTTCTTT. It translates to CASSLEAGTEAFF.

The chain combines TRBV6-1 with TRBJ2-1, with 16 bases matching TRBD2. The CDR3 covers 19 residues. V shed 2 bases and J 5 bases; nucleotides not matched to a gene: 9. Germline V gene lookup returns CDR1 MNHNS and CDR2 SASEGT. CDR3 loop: CASSETPGTSGRADNEQFF. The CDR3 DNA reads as TGTGCCAGCAGTGAAACCCCCGGGACTAGCGGGAGGGCCGACAATGAGCAGTTCTTC.

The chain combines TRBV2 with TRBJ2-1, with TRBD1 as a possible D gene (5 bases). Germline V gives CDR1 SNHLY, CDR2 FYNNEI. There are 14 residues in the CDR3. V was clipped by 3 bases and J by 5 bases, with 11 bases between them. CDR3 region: CASSDYDSHNEQFF. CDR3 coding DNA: TGTGCCAGCAGTGACTACGACAGCCACAATGAGCAGTTCTTC.

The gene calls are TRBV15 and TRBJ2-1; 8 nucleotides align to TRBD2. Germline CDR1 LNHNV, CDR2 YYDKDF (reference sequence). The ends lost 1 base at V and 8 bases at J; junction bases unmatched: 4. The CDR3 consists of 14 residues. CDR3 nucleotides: TGTGCCACCAGCAGAGGAACTAGCGGCTATGAGCAGTTCTTC. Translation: CATSRGTSGYEQFF.

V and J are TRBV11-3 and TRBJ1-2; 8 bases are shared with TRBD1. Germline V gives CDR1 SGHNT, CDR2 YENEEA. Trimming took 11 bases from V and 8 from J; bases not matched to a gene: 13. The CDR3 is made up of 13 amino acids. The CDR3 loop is CAGALPGGEGYTF. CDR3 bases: TGTGCCGGAGCCCTCCCAGGGGGCGAGGGCTACACCTTC.

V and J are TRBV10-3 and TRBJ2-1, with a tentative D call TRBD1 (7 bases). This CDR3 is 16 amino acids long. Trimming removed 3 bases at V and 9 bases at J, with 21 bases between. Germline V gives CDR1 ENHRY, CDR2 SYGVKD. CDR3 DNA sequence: TGTGCCATCAGTGATGGGGCGGGACTCTCAGGGGGTGAGCAGTTCTTC. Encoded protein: CAISDGAGLSGGEQFF.

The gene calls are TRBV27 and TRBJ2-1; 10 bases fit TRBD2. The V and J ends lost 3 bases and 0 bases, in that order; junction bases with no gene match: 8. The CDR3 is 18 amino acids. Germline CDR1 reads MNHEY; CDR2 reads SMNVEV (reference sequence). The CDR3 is CASSFASGGLSSYNEQFF. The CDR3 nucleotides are TGTGCCAGCAGTTTTGCTAGCGGGGGCCTAAGCTCCTACAATGAGCAGTTCTTC.

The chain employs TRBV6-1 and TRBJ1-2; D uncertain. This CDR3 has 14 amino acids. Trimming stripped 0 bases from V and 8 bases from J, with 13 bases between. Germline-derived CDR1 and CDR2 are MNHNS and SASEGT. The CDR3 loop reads CASSEAYTEAGYTF. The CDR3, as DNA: TGTGCCAGCAGTGAAGCGTACACCGAAGCCGGCTACACCTTC.

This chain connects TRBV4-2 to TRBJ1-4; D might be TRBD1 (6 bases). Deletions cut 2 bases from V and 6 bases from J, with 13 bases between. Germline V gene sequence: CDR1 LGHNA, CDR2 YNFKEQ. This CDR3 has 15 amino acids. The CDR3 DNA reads TGTGCCAGCAGCCAACCGGGGGGGCTAGATGAAAAACTGTTTTTT. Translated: CASSQPGGLDEKLFF.

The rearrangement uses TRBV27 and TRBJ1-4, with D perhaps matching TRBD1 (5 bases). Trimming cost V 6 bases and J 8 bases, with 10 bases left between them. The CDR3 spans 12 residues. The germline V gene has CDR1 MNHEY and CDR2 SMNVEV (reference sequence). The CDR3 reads CASRWGSEKLFF. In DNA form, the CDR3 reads TGTGCCAGCAGGTGGGGGAGCGAAAAACTGTTTTTT.

This CDR3 is CASSLLGSHSYEQYF. The CDR3 DNA sequence: TGTGCCAGCAGTTTATTGGGGTCCCACTCCTACGAGCAGTACTTC. This chain joins TRBV28 and TRBJ2-7; D not resolved. This CDR3 contains 15 residues. Trimming removed 1 base at V and 0 bases at J, with 10 bases between. CDR1 and CDR2 (germline): MDHEN, SYDVKM. Combining the CDR3 with reference TRBV28 and TRBJ2-7 gives the whole variable domain DVKVTQSSRYLVKRTGEKVFLECVQDMDHENMFWYRQDPGLGLRLIYFSYDVKMKEKGDIPEGYSVSREKKERFSLILESASTNQTSMYLCASSLLGSHSYEQYFGPGTRLTVT.

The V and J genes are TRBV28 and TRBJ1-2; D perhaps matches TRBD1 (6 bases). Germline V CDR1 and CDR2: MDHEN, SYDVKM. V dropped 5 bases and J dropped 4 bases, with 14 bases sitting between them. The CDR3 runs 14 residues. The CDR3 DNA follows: TGTGCCAGCAGTCTACCTCAGGGGTCCTATGGCTACACCTTC. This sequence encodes CASSLPQGSYGYTF.

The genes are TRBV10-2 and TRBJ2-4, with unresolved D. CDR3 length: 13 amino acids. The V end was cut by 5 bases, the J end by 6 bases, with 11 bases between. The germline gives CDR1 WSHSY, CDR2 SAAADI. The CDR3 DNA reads TGCGCCAGCAGTAACACGGACGGAAACATTCAGTACTTC. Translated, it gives CASSNTDGNIQYF.

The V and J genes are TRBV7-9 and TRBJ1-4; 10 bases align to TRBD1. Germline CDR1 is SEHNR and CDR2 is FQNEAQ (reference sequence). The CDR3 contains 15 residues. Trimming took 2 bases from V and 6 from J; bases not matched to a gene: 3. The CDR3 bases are TGTGCCAGCAGCTTACGACAGGGGGCTTATGAAAAACTGTTTTTT. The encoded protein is CASSLRQGAYEKLFF.

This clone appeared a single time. CDR3 protein: CASRLYRDGTEAFF. The CDR3 DNA is TGTGCCAGCAGGCTATACAGGGACGGCACTGAAGCTTTCTTT. The chain links TRBV28 to TRBJ1-1; D perhaps matches TRBD1 (6 bases). Germline V gene data show CDR1 as MDHEN and CDR2 as SYDVKM. The CDR3 loop spans 14 amino acids. V was cut by 6 bases and J by 4 bases, with 15 bases left in between.

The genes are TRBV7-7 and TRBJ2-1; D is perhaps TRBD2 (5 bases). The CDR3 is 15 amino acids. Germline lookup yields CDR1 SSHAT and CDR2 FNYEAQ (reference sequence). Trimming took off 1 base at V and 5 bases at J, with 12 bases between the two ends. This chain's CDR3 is CASSLDGLTNNEQFF. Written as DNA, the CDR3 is TGTGCCAGCAGCTTAGATGGTCTGACTAACAATGAGCAGTTCTTC.

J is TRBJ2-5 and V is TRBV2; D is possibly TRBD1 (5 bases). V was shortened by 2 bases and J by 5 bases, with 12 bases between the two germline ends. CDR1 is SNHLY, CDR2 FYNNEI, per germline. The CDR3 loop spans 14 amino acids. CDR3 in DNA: TGTGCCAGCAGTGAAATGCAGGGCAGGGAGACCCAGTACTTC. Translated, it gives CASSEMQGRETQYF.

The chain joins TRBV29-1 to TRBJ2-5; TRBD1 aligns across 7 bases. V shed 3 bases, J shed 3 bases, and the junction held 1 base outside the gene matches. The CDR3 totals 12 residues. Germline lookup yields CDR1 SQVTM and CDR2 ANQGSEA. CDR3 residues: CSVEQGEETQYF. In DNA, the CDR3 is TGCAGCGTTGAGCAGGGGGAAGAGACCCAGTACTTC.

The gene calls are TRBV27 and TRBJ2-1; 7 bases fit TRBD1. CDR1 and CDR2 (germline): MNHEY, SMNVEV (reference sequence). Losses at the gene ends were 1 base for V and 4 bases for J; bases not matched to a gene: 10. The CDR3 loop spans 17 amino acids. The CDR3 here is CASSLFASVRGYNEQFF. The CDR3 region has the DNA TGTGCCAGCAGTTTATTCGCCTCGGTCAGGGGGTACAATGAGCAGTTCTTC.

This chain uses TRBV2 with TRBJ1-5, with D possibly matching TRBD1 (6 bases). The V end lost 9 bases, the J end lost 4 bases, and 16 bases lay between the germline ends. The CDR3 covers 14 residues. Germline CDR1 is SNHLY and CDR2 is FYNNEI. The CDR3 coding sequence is TGTGCCAGTCGGGAAGGGGGGGCTAATCAGCCCCAGCATTTT. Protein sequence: CASREGGANQPQHF.

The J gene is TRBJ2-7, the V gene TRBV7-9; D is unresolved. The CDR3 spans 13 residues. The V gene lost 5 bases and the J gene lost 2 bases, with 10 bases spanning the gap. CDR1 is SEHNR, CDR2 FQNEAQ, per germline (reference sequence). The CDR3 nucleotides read TGTGCCAGCAGCCCCACCGGGCCCTACGAGCAGTACTTC. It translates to CASSPTGPYEQYF.

Here the CDR3 DNA reads TGCGCCAGCAGTGAGTTTCGGGGGAGTGAGCAGTTCTTC. Encoded protein: CASSEFRGSEQFF. The rearrangement links TRBV10-1 to TRBJ2-1, with D possibly being TRBD2 (6 bases). Trimming removed 1 base from V and 9 bases from J, with 10 bases in between. CDR3 size: 13 residues. The germline CDR1 and CDR2 sequences are WNHNN and SYGVQD (reference sequence).

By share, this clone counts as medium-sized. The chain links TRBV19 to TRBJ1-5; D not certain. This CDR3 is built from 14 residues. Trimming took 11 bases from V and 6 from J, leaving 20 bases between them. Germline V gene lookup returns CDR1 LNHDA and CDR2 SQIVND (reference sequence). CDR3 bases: TGTGCCGCAGCGGCTAGTGAGGGCCTTCAGCCCCAGCATTTT. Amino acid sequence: CAAAASEGLQPQHF.

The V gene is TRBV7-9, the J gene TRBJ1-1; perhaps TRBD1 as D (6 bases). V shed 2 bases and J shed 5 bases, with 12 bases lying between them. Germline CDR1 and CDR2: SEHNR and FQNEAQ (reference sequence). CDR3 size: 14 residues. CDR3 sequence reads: CASSLRGGYTEAFF. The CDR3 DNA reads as TGTGCCAGCAGCTTAAGGGGGGGTTATACTGAAGCTTTCTTT.

CDR3 sequence reads: CASIFDLAGVNTQYF. CDR3 coding DNA: TGCGCCAGCATCTTCGATCTAGCGGGAGTAAATACGCAGTATTTT. The chain joins TRBV10-1 to TRBJ2-3; 10 positions agree with TRBD2. Germline CDR1 WNHNN, CDR2 SYGVQD (reference sequence). The CDR3 sequence is 15 residues long. The trim removed 7 bases at V and 7 bases at J, leaving 11 bases unmatched.

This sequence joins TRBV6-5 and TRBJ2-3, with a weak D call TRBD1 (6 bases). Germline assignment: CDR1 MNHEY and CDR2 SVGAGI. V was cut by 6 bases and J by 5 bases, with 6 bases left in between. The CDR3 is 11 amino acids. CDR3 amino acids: CASRQGDTQYF. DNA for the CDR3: TGTGCCAGCAGACAGGGAGATACGCAGTATTTT.